One and the same sample provided the 32 T cell receptor beta chains below, sequenced in a study of T cell repertoires in cytomegalovirus infection. MiXCR, applied by TCRdb to the reads, yields one record per CDR3 protein. The sample yields approximately 990,000 distinct CDR3 sequences, 31% seen once. No antigen has been assigned to these receptors. The specimen was cultured CD8+ T cells from PBMCs, collected from culture after CMV antigen stimulation. These receptors were collected from a human donor in good health (CMV status not recorded). Some clones in this sample may be carry-over from other donors' samples.

The chain combines TRBV3-1 with TRBJ2-7, with 8 bases fitting TRBD1. This CDR3 contains 18 residues. The trim removed 0 bases at V and 2 bases at J, leaving 12 bases unmatched. Germline V lookup: CDR1 LGHDT, CDR2 YNNKEL (reference sequence). CDR3 DNA sequence: TGTGCCAGCAGCCAAGACTCCGGCTCGGCAGGGGGCCCCTACGAGCAGTACGTC. Amino acids: CASSQDSGSAGGPYEQYV.

This clonotype has only a few counts. V and J are TRBV6-5 and TRBJ2-2, with TRBD1 matching 7 bases. The germline CDR1 and CDR2 sequences are MNHEY and SVGAGI. The V segment lost 2 bases and the J segment 0 bases; nucleotides outside the gene matches: 6. The CDR3 spans 17 residues. This CDR3 is CASSYVDRVPNTGELFF. The DNA of the CDR3 is TGTGCCAGCAGTTACGTTGACAGGGTCCCGAACACCGGGGAGCTGTTTTTT.

This chain joins TRBV6-1 and TRBJ2-2; the D gene is possibly TRBD2 (6 bases). Trimming shortened V by 2 bases and J by 5 bases, and 18 bases separated the two germline ends. Germline V lookup: CDR1 MNHNS, CDR2 SASEGT. CDR3 length: 17 amino acids. The CDR3 nucleotides read TGTGCCAGCAGTGAAAGGCACGCGGGGTCTCGGACCGGGGAGCTGTTTTTT. Its protein product is CASSERHAGSRTGELFF.

In this sample, this clonotype turned up a few times. This chain joins TRBV12-5 and TRBJ2-1; 9 bases align to TRBD1. Germline CDR1 LGHNT, CDR2 FRNRAP. With V trimmed by 6 bases and J by 10 bases, 16 bases remained unmatched. The CDR3 covers 16 residues. The CDR3 DNA sequence: TGTGCTAGTGGCACAGGGGGCAGAGGGATATTAATAGAGCAGTTCTTC. Its translation is CASGTGGRGILIEQFF.

This clonotype was counted only a few times. J is TRBJ1-1 and V is TRBV12-3 or TRBV12-4; D is undetermined. The CDR3 runs 14 residues. Trimming shortened V by 2 bases and J by 4 bases, and 11 bases separated the two germline ends. This CDR3 reads CASSLRAGSTEAFF. In DNA, the CDR3 is TGTGCCAGCAGTTTAAGGGCAGGTAGCACTGAAGCTTTCTTT.

There are a few counts of this clonotype. The chain is built from TRBV7-9 and TRBJ2-7, with a weak D call TRBD2 (5 bases). Between the trimmed V and J ends, which lost 1 base and 3 bases, there was a span of 13 bases. Germline V CDR1 and CDR2: SEHNR, FQNEAQ (reference sequence). CDR3 length: 15 residues. CDR3 sequence: CASSLVPPGGYEQYF. In DNA, the CDR3 is TGTGCCAGCAGCTTAGTCCCCCCAGGAGGCTACGAGCAGTACTTC.

Points on this clonotype: One junction end does not reproduce the germline sequence, and a read error may be involved. The J gene is TRBJ1-1, the V gene TRBV18; unclear D gene. The CDR3 length is 17 residues. Germline V lookup: CDR1 KGHSH, CDR2 LQKENI. The CDR3 DNA sequence: TGTGCCAGCTCACCCTGGAACATGGAGAGGGTCTCCACTAAAGCTTTCTTT. Its translation is CASSPWNMERVSTKAFF.

The chain employs TRBV6-2 or TRBV6-3 and TRBJ2-7; the D is unclear. Trimming took 0 bases from V and 6 from J, leaving 9 bases between them. CDR3 size: 13 residues. The germline CDR1 and CDR2 sequences are MNHEY and SVGEGT. CDR3 amino acids: CASSYSAAFEQYV. The CDR3 bases are TGTGCCAGCAGTTACTCGGCCGCTTTCGAGCAGTACGTC.

The rearrangement uses TRBV6-4 and TRBJ1-2; TRBD1 matches at 9 bases. The CDR3 loop spans 14 amino acids. Unmatched junction bases numbered 6, after V lost 2 bases and J lost 8 bases. Germline V lookup: CDR1 MRHNA, CDR2 SNTAGT. This CDR3 is CASSDGQGIWGYTF. The CDR3 bases are TGTGCCAGCAGTGACGGACAGGGGATCTGGGGCTACACCTTC.

The sample holds a few counts of this clonotype. The CDR3 DNA follows: TGTGCCAGCAGCTTCTCAGGGGCCGCCGGGGAGCTGTTTTTT. Its protein is CASSFSGAAGELFF. The chain links TRBV9 to TRBJ2-2, with D perhaps matching TRBD1 (6 bases). CDR3 length equals 14 residues. The germline CDR1 and CDR2 sequences are SGDLS and YYNGEE. V was shortened by 4 bases and J by 6 bases, with 13 bases between the two germline ends.

The rearrangement links TRBV5-4 to TRBJ1-1; 7 bases line up with TRBD1. CDR1 is SGHNT and CDR2 is YYREEE in the germline V gene (reference sequence). This CDR3 has 16 residues. With V trimmed by 4 bases and J by 1 base, 10 bases remained unmatched. The CDR3 coding sequence is TGTGCCAGCAGCGGCGGACGGGACAGAACGAACACTGAAGCTTTCTTT. Translating gives CASSGGRDRTNTEAFF.

This rearrangement joins TRBV5-1 to TRBJ2-2; D call uncertain. The CDR3 loop spans 15 amino acids. Trimming left V 0 bases short and J 6 bases short, with 12 bases between. Germline V gives CDR1 SGHRS, CDR2 YFSETQ. As DNA, the CDR3 is TGCGCCAGCAGCTTGGAGACAACCCCCGCCGGGGAGCTGTTTTTT. Translated: CASSLETTPAGELFF.

The chain recombines TRBV5-1 with TRBJ2-1; D perhaps matches TRBD1 (5 bases). Germline V gives CDR1 SGHRS, CDR2 YFSETQ. This CDR3 is built from 17 residues. V was cut by 0 bases and J by 1 base, with 14 bases left in between. This chain's CDR3 is CASSLGLQAASYNEQFF. The CDR3, as DNA: TGCGCCAGCAGCTTGGGCCTACAGGCCGCGTCCTACAATGAGCAGTTCTTC. Full variable domain (outside the CDR3, taken from reference TRBV5-1 and TRBJ2-1): KAGVTQTPRYLIKTRGQQVTLSCSPISGHRSVSWYQQTPGQGLQFLFEYFSETQRNKGNFPGRFSGRQFSNSRSEMNVSTLELGDSALYLCASSLGLQAASYNEQFFGPGTRLTVL.

This clonotype came up a few times. The chain employs TRBV12-5 and TRBJ2-7, with D hard to call. Trimming stripped 1 base from V and 2 bases from J, with 12 bases between. Germline values: CDR1 LGHNT, CDR2 FRNRAP. CDR3 length: 15 residues. In DNA form, the CDR3 reads TGTGCTAGTGGTTTGGGCCACTCCCCCCCCTACGAGCAGTACTTC. It is translated as CASGLGHSPPYEQYF.

This clonotype was seen only a few times. The rearrangement joins TRBV4-2 to TRBJ1-5; D remains unclear. V was pared by 0 bases and J by 10 bases, with 16 bases between. The CDR3 extends over 15 amino acids. Germline V CDR1 and CDR2: LGHNA, YNFKEQ. The chain's CDR3 is CASSQDSLLSVPQHF. The DNA of the CDR3 is TGTGCCAGCAGCCAAGATTCCTTACTATCGGTCCCCCAGCATTTT.

The count of this clonotype is one. This chain uses TRBV4-3 with TRBJ1-3; D perhaps matches TRBD1 (6 bases). Germline assignment: CDR1 LGHNA and CDR2 YSLEER. This CDR3 is 15 amino acids long. Trimming stripped 2 bases from V and 0 bases from J, with 8 bases between. CDR3 protein: CASSQTGISGNTIYF. The CDR3 DNA is TGCGCCAGCAGCCAAACAGGGATCTCTGGAAACACCATATATTTT.

This clonotype was counted at least ten times. V is TRBV7-8 and J is TRBJ1-2, with TRBD1 matching 10 bases. Germline V gene sequence: CDR1 SGHVS, CDR2 FQNEAQ. CDR3 length: 14 amino acids. With V trimmed by 3 bases and J by 4 bases, 2 bases remained unmatched. The CDR3 DNA reads as TGTGCCAGCAGCTTCGGACAGGGGGGCTATGGCTACACCTTC. Protein sequence: CASSFGQGGYGYTF. Together with reference TRBV7-8 and TRBJ1-2, the CDR3 gives the full variable domain: GAGVSQSPRYKVAKRGQDVALRCDPISGHVSLFWYQQALGQGPEFLTYFQNEAQLDKSGLPSDRFFAERPEGSVSTLKIQRTQQEDSAVYLCASSFGQGGYGYTFGSGTRLTVV.

The rearrangement joins TRBV5-6 to TRBJ1-1, with 7 nucleotides matching TRBD1. The CDR3 is 17 amino acids. The germline CDR1 and CDR2 sequences are SGHDT and YYEEEE. Trimming cost V 0 bases and J 4 bases; bases outside gene matches: 12. The CDR3 DNA sequence: TGTGCCAGCAGCTTGGACAGGGGCAGTTTCGTAGGCACTGAAGCTTTCTTT. Its protein product is CASSLDRGSFVGTEAFF. The complete variable domain, with remaining parts taken from reference TRBV5-6 and TRBJ1-1, reads DAGVTQSPTHLIKTRGQQVTLRCSPKSGHDTVSWYQQALGQGPQFIFQYYEEEERQRGNFPDRFSGHQFPNYSSELNVNALLLGDSALYLCASSLDRGSFVGTEAFFGQGTRLTVV.

This sequence joins TRBV19 and TRBJ1-2; the D gene is possibly TRBD1 (5 bases). The CDR3 runs to 17 residues. Deletions cut 6 bases from V and 4 bases from J, with 24 bases between. Germline CDR1 LNHDA, CDR2 SQIVND (reference sequence). The CDR3 region is CASREASGTLGSYGYTF. The CDR3 nucleotides are TGTGCCAGTAGAGAAGCCTCCGGGACCCTAGGGTCCTATGGCTACACCTTC.

There are a few counts of this clonotype. J is TRBJ1-4 and V is TRBV7-8, with a tentative D call TRBD1 (5 bases). The CDR3 has 12 amino acids. V lost 1 base to trimming and J lost 10 bases, with 7 bases between them. Germline lookup yields CDR1 SGHVS and CDR2 FQNEAQ. The CDR3 sequence is CASSLGDLKLFF. Here the CDR3 DNA reads TGTGCCAGCAGCTTAGGGGACCTAAAACTGTTTTTT.

This clonotype was detected many times. V gene TRBV7-9 combines with J gene TRBJ2-1; D tentatively reads TRBD1 or TRBD2 (6 bases each). Per the germline V gene, CDR1 is SEHNR and CDR2 is FQNEAQ (reference sequence). The CDR3 contains 14 residues. Trimming took 8 bases from V and 2 from J, leaving 13 bases between them. The CDR3 protein is CASSKGGPYNEQFF. CDR3 sequence (DNA): TGTGCCAGCTCTAAGGGGGGTCCCTACAATGAGCAGTTCTTC.

The genes are TRBV4-2 and TRBJ2-1; 7 positions agree with TRBD1. The CDR3 sequence is 16 residues long. Germline V gene data show CDR1 as LGHNA and CDR2 as YNFKEQ. The V segment lost 0 bases and the J segment 12 bases; nucleotides outside the gene matches: 14. The CDR3: CASSQELRGTTFRQFF. Here the CDR3 DNA reads TGTGCCAGCAGCCAAGAACTCAGGGGGACGACGTTCAGGCAGTTCTTC.

There are many counts of this clonotype. The V and J genes are TRBV28 and TRBJ2-1; 10 nucleotides align to TRBD2. V lost 2 bases to trimming and J lost 5 bases; unmatched junction nucleotides: 6. From germline, CDR1 is MDHEN and CDR2 SYDVKM. The CDR3 covers 16 residues. The CDR3 DNA follows: TGTGCCAGCAGTTTACTCCGGACTAGCGGAAACAATGAGCAGTTCTTC. Amino acid sequence: CASSLLRTSGNNEQFF. Using reference TRBV28 and TRBJ2-1 for the parts outside the CDR3, the full variable domain is DVKVTQSSRYLVKRTGEKVFLECVQDMDHENMFWYRQDPGLGLRLIYFSYDVKMKEKGDIPEGYSVSREKKERFSLILESASTNQTSMYLCASSLLRTSGNNEQFFGPGTRLTVL.

V usage is TRBV2 and J usage is TRBJ1-1; D not certain. CDR1 is SNHLY and CDR2 is FYNNEI in the germline V gene. The CDR3 spans 14 residues. The ends were cut back, 7 bases at V and 2 bases at J, with 14 bases in the middle. CDR3 in DNA: TGTGCCAGCACCCCCCCCGTCCCTAACACTGAAGCTTTCTTT. This codes for CASTPPVPNTEAFF. Full variable domain (outside the CDR3, taken from reference TRBV2 and TRBJ1-1): EPEVTQTPSHQVTQMGQEVILRCVPISNHLYFYWYRQILGQKVEFLVSFYNNEISEKSEIFDDQFSVERPDGSNFTLKIRSTKLEDSAMYFCASTPPVPNTEAFFGQGTRLTVV.

This clonotype was seen at least ten times. The chain combines TRBV7-2 with TRBJ2-2, with a weak D call TRBD1 (5 bases). Trimming pared 0 bases from V and 2 bases from J, leaving 22 bases between. The CDR3 length is 20 residues. From germline, CDR1 is SGHTA and CDR2 FQGNSA. CDR3 sequence: CASSLALGPGRVGNTGELFF. The CDR3 DNA reads TGTGCCAGCAGCTTAGCTTTGGGGCCAGGGCGTGTCGGAAACACCGGGGAGCTGTTTTTT.

This clonotype was picked up a small number of times. The chain is built from TRBV6-2 or TRBV6-3 and TRBJ1-1; a weak D match, TRBD1 (6 bases). The germline gives CDR1 MNHEY, CDR2 SVGEGT. The V and J ends lost 10 bases and 5 bases respectively, with 17 bases between them. The CDR3 has 13 amino acids. The CDR3 region is CATLRGGDTEAFF. In DNA, the CDR3 is TGTGCCACCCTTAGGGGGGGAGATACTGAAGCTTTCTTT.

The chain has TRBV7-6 and TRBJ1-1; no clear D gene. CDR3 length: 14 residues. In germline, CDR1 is SGHVS, CDR2 FNYEAQ. Trimming removed 4 bases at V and 6 bases at J, with 15 bases between. The DNA of the CDR3 is TGTGCCAGCAGCTCTAACCAGGTCTGGGCTGAAGCTTTCTTT. Translating gives CASSSNQVWAEAFF.

The chain has TRBV12-3 or TRBV12-4 and TRBJ2-7, with a possible D match to TRBD1 (6 bases). With 6 bases removed from V and 7 bases from J, the gap between germline ends came to 19 bases. The CDR3 consists of 14 residues. CDR3 coding DNA: TGTGCCAGCAGCCCGACAGGTCCCGCCGGAGAGCAGTACTTC. It codes for CASSPTGPAGEQYF.

Only a few counts were recorded for this clonotype. V usage is TRBV5-6 and J usage is TRBJ1-2, with 8 bases matching TRBD1. Germline V gene sequence: CDR1 SGHDT, CDR2 YYEEEE. The CDR3 loop spans 14 amino acids. The junction had 5 bases not matched to a gene; V was cut back by 0 bases and J by 7 bases. CDR3 in amino acids: CASSLAGTGRGYTF. The CDR3 DNA follows: TGTGCCAGCAGCTTGGCGGGGACAGGACGTGGCTACACCTTC.

This sequence joins TRBV19 and TRBJ2-1; D gene unclear. V was trimmed by 4 bases and J by 2 bases, leaving 3 bases between them. This CDR3 comprises 12 residues. The germline CDR1 and CDR2 sequences are LNHDA and SQIVND (reference sequence). In DNA, the CDR3 is TGTGCCAGTAGTAAACCCTACAATGAGCAGTTCTTC. Translation gives CASSKPYNEQFF.

A few counts support this clonotype. The chain couples TRBV27 to TRBJ2-3, with 13 bases matching TRBD2. With V trimmed by 10 bases and J by 3 bases, 19 bases remained unmatched. This CDR3 has 19 amino acids. CDR1 is MNHEY, CDR2 SMNVEV, per germline (reference sequence). The DNA for the CDR3 is TGTGCCACCGTGGATGCGGGACTAGCGGGGAGCATGCCAACAGATACGCAGTATTTT. This sequence encodes CATVDAGLAGSMPTDTQYF.

This clonotype was counted between two and nine times. In DNA form, the CDR3 reads TGTGCCAGCAGCTTGGATTCGGGGTTCTATGGCTACACCTTC. It is translated as CASSLDSGFYGYTF. The chain joins TRBV5-4 to TRBJ1-2; D unresolved. The length of the CDR3 is 14 residues. The V gene lost 0 bases and the J gene lost 4 bases, with 10 bases spanning the gap. Germline lookup yields CDR1 SGHNT and CDR2 YYREEE (reference sequence).